Described below is a single T cell receptor (beta chain) sequence and its context. The data stem from a study of CD8+CD57+ T cells in acquired aplastic anemia. The V end was cut by 8 bases, the J end by 0 bases, with 15 bases between. This CDR3 is 16 amino acids long. The germline V gene has CDR1 KGHDR and CDR2 SFDVKD. Genomic DNA, serving as template, underwent TCR beta VDJ and CDR3 profiling. Each CDR3 protein gets one entry after TCRdb re-called the reads with MiXCR. The table has roughly 86,000 distinct CDR3 sequences, approximately 45% seen once; the top ten hold 66%. Sequencing input: sorted CD4+, CD8+, or CD8+CD57+ T cells (not recorded which) from PBMCs. V is TRBV24-1 and J is TRBJ2-2; D tentatively reads TRBD1 or TRBD2 (5 bases each). The TCR was taken from a human donor in good health, serving as a control. The CDR3 spells CATNGAGTANTGELFF. The CDR3 DNA is TGTGCCACCAACGGAGCAGGGACCGCGAACACCGGGGAGCTGTTTTTT.